The 23 T cell receptor beta chains listed next were all sequenced from one sample in a study of identical twins. Via MiXCR, TCRdb re-called the 5' RACE reads, giving one row per CDR3 protein. This sample has about 900,000 distinct CDR3 sequences, with around an eighth found just once. This same sample was also taken into another study, of yellow fever vaccine responses in identical twins.

The specimen sequenced was PBMCs. Receptor source: a woman between 18 and 29 years old in good health.

This rearrangement joins TRBV20-1 to TRBJ2-1, with D perhaps matching TRBD2 (5 bases). Trimming shortened V by 3 bases and J by 9 bases, and 21 bases separated the two germline ends. Germline V lookup: CDR1 DFQATT, CDR2 SNEGSKA (reference sequence). There are 15 residues in the CDR3. CDR3 protein: CSASRGMGHRFEQFF. CDR3 in DNA: TGCAGTGCTAGCCGAGGGATGGGCCATCGGTTTGAGCAGTTCTTC.

This clonotype was counted only a few times. The chain recombines TRBV5-1 with TRBJ1-2; TRBD1 matches 8 bases. V shed 4 bases and J 0 bases; nucleotides not matched to a gene: 8. CDR1 is SGHRS, CDR2 YFSETQ, per germline. This CDR3 spans 16 amino acids. CDR3 nucleotides: TGCGCCAGCAGCCTAGGCGGGACAGGTGCTAACTATGGCTACACCTTC. It specifies CASSLGGTGANYGYTF.

The chain uses TRBV24-1 and TRBJ2-3; possibly TRBD1 for D (5 bases). Germline V CDR1 and CDR2: KGHDR, SFDVKD. V was clipped by 5 bases and J by 0 bases, with 8 bases between them. The CDR3 sequence is 14 residues long. The CDR3 nucleotides are TGTGCCACCAGTGTAGGGGCTAGCACAGATACGCAGTATTTT. Protein sequence: CATSVGASTDTQYF.

This chain links TRBV24-1 with TRBJ2-3; perhaps D is TRBD1 or TRBD2 (5 bases each). Trimming stripped 3 bases from V and 4 bases from J, with 13 bases between. Germline CDR1 and CDR2: KGHDR and SFDVKD. The CDR3 is 15 residues long. CDR3 sequence (DNA): TGTGCCACCAGTGATACCACCTCGGGACCAGATACGCAGTATTTT. This sequence encodes CATSDTTSGPDTQYF.

This chain connects TRBV20-1 to TRBJ2-3; perhaps TRBD1 as D (6 bases). The CDR3 sequence is 13 residues long. The V gene's germline CDR1 is DFQATT and CDR2 SNEGSKA (reference sequence). V was cut by 1 base and J by 7 bases, with 12 bases left in between. The CDR3 DNA reads as TGCAGTGCTAGAGGGCAGGGGTTGAATACGCAGTATTTT. Its protein product is CSARGQGLNTQYF.

CDR3 protein: CASSLGPSSGGARNEQFF. The CDR3 bases are TGTGCCAGCAGCTTAGGCCCTTCCAGCGGGGGGGCCCGTAATGAGCAGTTCTTC. The chain combines TRBV7-6 with TRBJ2-1, with TRBD2 matching over 10 bases. With V trimmed by 1 base and J by 7 bases, 13 bases remained unmatched. Germline V CDR1 and CDR2: SGHVS, FNYEAQ. The CDR3 consists of 18 residues.

This clonotype showed up just a few times. The chain is built from TRBV4-2 and TRBJ2-2; 11 bases are shared with TRBD2. V gave up 1 base and J gave up 2 bases; unmatched junction bases: 3. The germline CDR1 and CDR2 sequences are LGHNA and YNFKEQ. CDR3 size: 17 residues. The CDR3 loop reads CASSQGLAGGNTGELFF. For the CDR3, the DNA is TGTGCCAGCAGCCAAGGGCTAGCGGGAGGCAACACCGGGGAGCTGTTTTTT.

The rearrangement uses TRBV4-1 and TRBJ1-2; no clear D. V was clipped by 7 bases and J by 0 bases, with 21 bases between them. The germline V gene has CDR1 MGHRA and CDR2 YSYEKL. The CDR3 is made up of 17 amino acids. DNA of the CDR3: TGCGCCAGCACCGATCCTGCGCGGGGTCTAACTAACTATGGCTACACCTTC. Protein product: CASTDPARGLTNYGYTF.

This clonotype was counted at least ten times. The chain is built from TRBV29-1 and TRBJ2-5; 8 bases align to TRBD2. The CDR3 contains 13 residues. The ends lost 5 bases at V and 0 bases at J; junction bases unmatched: 2. Germline V gene data show CDR1 as SQVTM and CDR2 as ANQGSEA. This chain's CDR3 is CSVPGGDQETQYF. The CDR3 region has the DNA TGCAGCGTTCCCGGGGGGGACCAAGAGACCCAGTACTTC. The entire variable domain, with the rest obtained from reference TRBV29-1 and TRBJ2-5, is as follows: SAVISQKPSRDICQRGTSLTIQCQVDSQVTMMFWYRQQPGQSLTLIATANQGSEATYESGFVIDKFPISRPNLTFSTLTVSNMSPEDSSIYLCSVPGGDQETQYFGPGTRLLVL.

This clonotype was seen a few times. This chain uses TRBV11-2 with TRBJ2-1, with unresolved D. V gave up 1 base and J gave up 1 base, with 8 bases separating them. CDR3 length: 15 amino acids. Germline CDR1 and CDR2: SGHAT and FQNNGV. The CDR3 nucleotides are TGTGCCAGCAGCTTAGGTGGTGAGTCCTACAATGAGCAGTTCTTC. Translation: CASSLGGESYNEQFF.

This clonotype was detected only a few times. The J gene is TRBJ1-2, the V gene TRBV5-1, with TRBD1 as a possible D gene (6 bases). Germline CDR1 and CDR2: SGHRS and YFSETQ. The CDR3 has 17 residues. The germline V and J ends were trimmed by 0 bases and 4 bases, with 19 bases remaining between them. Written as DNA, the CDR3 is TGCGCCAGCAGCTTGGAGGACAGCCTGAGGTCGGTCTATGGCTACACCTTC. Translation: CASSLEDSLRSVYGYTF.

This clonotype was counted ten times or more. CDR3 residues: CASRGGQDNEKLFF. The DNA of the CDR3 is TGTGCCAGCCGGGGGGGACAGGATAATGAAAAACTGTTTTTT. This sequence joins TRBV10-3 and TRBJ1-4; 8 positions match TRBD1. CDR3 length equals 14 residues. In germline, CDR1 is ENHRY, CDR2 SYGVKD. V was clipped by 10 bases and J by 4 bases; unmatched bases: 8.

This sequence joins TRBV19 and TRBJ2-3; a possible D gene is TRBD2 (5 bases). Germline CDR1 and CDR2: LNHDA and SQIVND (reference sequence). The length of the CDR3 is 15 residues. V lost 0 bases, J lost 6 bases, and 13 bases lay in between. CDR3 loop: CASSIDLREPDTQYF. CDR3 DNA: TGTGCCAGTAGTATAGATTTGAGGGAGCCCGATACGCAGTATTTT.

The V gene is TRBV15, the J gene TRBJ2-5; D might be TRBD1 (6 bases). Germline V gene sequence: CDR1 LNHNV, CDR2 YYDKDF (reference sequence). The ends were cut back, 0 bases at V and 2 bases at J, with 10 bases in the middle. The CDR3 consists of 15 residues. The chain's CDR3 is CATSRDAGTQETQYF. The CDR3 bases are TGTGCCACCAGCAGAGATGCAGGGACACAAGAGACCCAGTACTTC.

This clonotype was detected only a few times. Germline is not matched at one junction end, which may reflect a read error. The chain employs TRBV9 and TRBJ2-2; TRBD1 is a possible D gene (5 bases). Germline-derived CDR1 and CDR2 are SGDLS and YYNGEE. The CDR3 has 18 residues. DNA for the CDR3: TGTGCCAGCAGCGTAGGTCCAGGGTCCCCTTCGAAGACCGGGGAGCTGTTTTTT. This sequence encodes CASSVGPGSPSKTGELFF.

This clonotype was observed a handful of times. This sequence joins TRBV4-2 and TRBJ2-3; 7 bases are shared with TRBD1. V lost 6 bases, J lost 12 bases, and 6 bases stayed unmatched. This CDR3 spans 11 amino acids. The germline V gene has CDR1 LGHNA and CDR2 YNFKEQ. The CDR3 reads CASRTGTDQYF. CDR3 in DNA: TGTGCCAGCAGAACCGGGACAGACCAGTATTTT.

This clonotype was counted only a few times. The V call is TRBV12-3 or TRBV12-4, the J call TRBJ2-7; 9 nucleotides agree with TRBD1. V gave up 5 bases and J gave up 2 bases; unmatched junction bases: 7. This CDR3 is 15 amino acids long. The CDR3 sequence: CASSQDRGHTYEQYF. CDR3 bases: TGTGCCAGCAGTCAGGACAGGGGACATACCTACGAGCAGTACTTC.

This clonotype occurred a few times. The chain carries TRBV14 and TRBJ2-2; D is perhaps TRBD2 (5 bases). CDR1 is SGHDN and CDR2 is FVKESK in the germline V gene. The CDR3 contains 14 residues. Trimming took off 0 bases at V and 5 bases at J, with 7 bases between the two ends. The DNA for the CDR3 is TGTGCCAGCAGCCAAGAGCCGGGAACCGGGGAGCTGTTTTTT. Translation: CASSQEPGTGELFF.

DNA of the CDR3: TGCAGTGCTGGGGGACTAGCGGGAGGGGAGCTGTTTTTT. Its protein product is CSAGGLAGGELFF. This chain uses TRBV20-1 with TRBJ2-2, with TRBD2 matching 13 bases. CDR3 length equals 13 residues. Germline V gene sequence: CDR1 DFQATT, CDR2 SNEGSKA (reference sequence). With 5 bases clipped from V and 8 bases from J, the junction kept 2 bases outside the gene matches.

This clonotype was counted at least ten times. The chain has TRBV5-6 and TRBJ2-7, with D uncertain. This CDR3 comprises 13 residues. Trimming shortened V by 4 bases and J by 2 bases, and 10 bases separated the two germline ends. From germline, CDR1 is SGHDT and CDR2 YYEEEE. CDR3 nucleotide sequence: TGTGCCAGCAGCATAGGACGGGCCTACGAGCAGTACGTC. It yields the protein CASSIGRAYEQYV.

This clonotype was counted between two and nine times. The rearrangement links TRBV4-2 to TRBJ2-2; D gene uncertain. Trimming removed 0 bases from V and 1 base from J, with 9 bases in between. Germline assignment: CDR1 LGHNA and CDR2 YNFKEQ. The CDR3 has 16 amino acids. CDR3 nucleotide sequence: TGTGCCAGCAGCCAAGAAGGGCAGCTGAACACCGGGGAGCTGTTTTTT. This encodes CASSQEGQLNTGELFF.

The rearrangement links TRBV3-1 to TRBJ1-1; no clear D. V lost 2 bases to trimming and J lost 8 bases, with 12 bases between them. The CDR3 sequence is 13 residues long. The germline CDR1 and CDR2 sequences are LGHDT and YNNKEL (reference sequence). This CDR3 reads CASSQRPIVEAFF. CDR3 nucleotide sequence: TGTGCCAGCAGCCAAAGACCGATAGTGGAAGCTTTCTTT.

This clonotype was counted between two and nine times. The chain joins TRBV5-1 to TRBJ2-7; D perhaps matches TRBD2 (5 bases). Germline V gives CDR1 SGHRS, CDR2 YFSETQ. Trimming took off 3 bases at V and 3 bases at J, with 16 bases between the two ends. The CDR3 sequence is 15 residues long. The CDR3 sequence is CASSSQRGSLYEQYF. The CDR3 DNA follows: TGCGCCAGCAGCTCCCAACGGGGTTCTCTCTACGAGCAGTACTTC.